The present T cell receptor beta chain was sequenced within a study of OX40 agonist ivuxolimab in advanced cancers. Study summary: Dose-escalation patients had hepatocellular carcinoma, melanoma, renal cell or head and neck cancer.

The CDR3 contains 14 residues. Trimming shortened V by 0 bases and J by 8 bases, and 13 bases separated the two germline ends. Germline V gives CDR1 SEHNR, CDR2 FQNEAQ (reference sequence). This clone was recorded once. Sequencing used immunoSEQ multiplex PCR; TCRdb keeps in-frame clones, though not all of them. The table includes tens of thousands of clones, 92% detected once. Sequences were derived from CD4+ or CD8+ T cells sorted from blood, sampled in a trial of the OX40 agonist ivuxolimab. The receptor was isolated from an adult with an advanced solid tumor such as melanoma, head and neck, liver or kidney cancer. The gene calls are TRBV7-9 and TRBJ1-2; the D is unclear. In DNA, the CDR3 is TGTGCCAGCAGCTTAGCGGCGAATGGTCCGGGCTACACCTTC. Residues: CASSLAANGPGYTF.